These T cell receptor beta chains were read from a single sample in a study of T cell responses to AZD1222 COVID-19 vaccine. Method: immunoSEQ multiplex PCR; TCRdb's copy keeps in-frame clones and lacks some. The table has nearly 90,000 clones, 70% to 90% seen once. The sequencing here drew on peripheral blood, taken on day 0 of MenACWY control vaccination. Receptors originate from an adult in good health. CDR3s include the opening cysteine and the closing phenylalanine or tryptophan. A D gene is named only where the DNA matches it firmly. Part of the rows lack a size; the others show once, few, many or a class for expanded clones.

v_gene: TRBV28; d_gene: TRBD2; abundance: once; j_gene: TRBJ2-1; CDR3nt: TGTGCCAGCAGCGAAGCCCTAGCGGGATACAATGAGCAGTTCTTC; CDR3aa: CASSEALAGYNEQFF
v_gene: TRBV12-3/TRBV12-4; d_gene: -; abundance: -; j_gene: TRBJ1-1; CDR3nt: TGTGCCAGCAGTTTTGGGGAGGACACTGAAGCTTTCTTT; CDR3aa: CASSFGEDTEAFF
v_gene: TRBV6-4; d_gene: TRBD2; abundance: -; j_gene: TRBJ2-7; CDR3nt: TGTGCCAGCAGTGACGGGTCTAGCGGGGGGGAGAGCTCCTACGAGCAGTACTTC; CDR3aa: CASSDGSSGGESSYEQYF
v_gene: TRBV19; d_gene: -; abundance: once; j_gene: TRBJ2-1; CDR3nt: TGTGCCAGTACCCCAAACAGGGCTGATGGCAATGAGCAGTTCTTC; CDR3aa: CASTPNRADGNEQFF
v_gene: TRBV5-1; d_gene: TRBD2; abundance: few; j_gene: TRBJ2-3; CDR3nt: TGCGCCAGTGCGGGTATACGCGGGGGGTCCACAGATACGCAGTATTTT; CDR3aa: CASAGIRGGSTDTQYF
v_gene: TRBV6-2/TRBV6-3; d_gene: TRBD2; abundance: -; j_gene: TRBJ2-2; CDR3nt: TGTGCCAGCAGTTACTCGGGGAGGGTCGGTCCCGGGGAGCTGTTTTTT; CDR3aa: CASSYSGRVGPGELFF
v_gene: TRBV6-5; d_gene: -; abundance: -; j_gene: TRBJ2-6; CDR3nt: TGTGCCAGCAGTAAGAACAGGGCTGGGGCCAACGTCCTGACTTTC; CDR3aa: CASSKNRAGANVLTF
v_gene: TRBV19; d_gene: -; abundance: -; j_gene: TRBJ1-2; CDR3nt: TGTGCCAGTAGTATAGATCTTCAGGGCGGCGGCTACACCTTC; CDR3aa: CASSIDLQGGGYTF
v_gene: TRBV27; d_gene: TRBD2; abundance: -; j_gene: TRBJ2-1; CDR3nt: TGTGCCAGCAGTTTATCCGGGGGTAGCGGGGTCCATGAGCAGTTCTTC; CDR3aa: CASSLSGGSGVHEQFF
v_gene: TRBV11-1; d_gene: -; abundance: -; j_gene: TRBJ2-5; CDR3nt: TGTGCCAGCAGCTTAGGACAGCTGCCAGAGACCCAGTACTTC; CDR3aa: CASSLGQLPETQYF
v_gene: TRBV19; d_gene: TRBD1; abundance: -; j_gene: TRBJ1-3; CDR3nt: TGTGCCAGTAGTATGAGGACAGGGTTCGGAAACACCATATATTTT; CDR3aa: CASSMRTGFGNTIYF
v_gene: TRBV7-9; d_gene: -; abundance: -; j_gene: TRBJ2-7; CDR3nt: TGTGCCAGCAGCTTAGCACAGGGAAGCAACGAGCAGTACTTC; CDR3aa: CASSLAQGSNEQYF
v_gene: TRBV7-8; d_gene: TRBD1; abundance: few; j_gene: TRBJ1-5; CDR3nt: TGTGCCAGCAGCCCCTGGACAGGGGGCATAGGTCAGCCCCAGCATTTT; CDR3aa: CASSPWTGGIGQPQHF
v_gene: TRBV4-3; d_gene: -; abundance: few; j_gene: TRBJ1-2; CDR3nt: TGCGCCAGCAGCCAAGATATGGGGCCAGGTGGCTACACCTTC; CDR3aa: CASSQDMGPGGYTF
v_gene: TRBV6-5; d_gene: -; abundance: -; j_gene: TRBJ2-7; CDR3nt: TGTGCCAGCAGTTCCCAGGGGGGCGGCTCCTACGAGCAGTACTTC; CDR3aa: CASSSQGGGSYEQYF
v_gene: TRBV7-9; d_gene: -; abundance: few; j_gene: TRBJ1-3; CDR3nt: TGTGCCAGCAGCTTAGATCCGGGCCTCTCTGGAAACACCATATATTTT; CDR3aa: CASSLDPGLSGNTIYF
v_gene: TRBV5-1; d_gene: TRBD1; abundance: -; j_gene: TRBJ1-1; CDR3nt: TGCGCCAGCAGTCTGGAGGGACAGAAGTACACTGAAGCTTTCTTT; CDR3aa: CASSLEGQKYTEAFF
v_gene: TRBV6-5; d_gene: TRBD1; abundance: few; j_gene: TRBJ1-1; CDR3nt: TGTGCCACCCCGAGGGGGCTGGACACTGAAGCTTTCTTT; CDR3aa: CATPRGLDTEAFF
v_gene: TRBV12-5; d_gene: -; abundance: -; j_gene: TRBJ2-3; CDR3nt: TGTGCTAGTGGTTCCCCCTCGGAGGCAGATACGCAGTATTTT; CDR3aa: CASGSPSEADTQYF
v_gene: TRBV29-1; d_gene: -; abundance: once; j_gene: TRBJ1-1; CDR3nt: TGCAGCGTTGGCCGACAGGCCAAAAACACTGAAGCTTTCTTT; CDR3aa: CSVGRQAKNTEAFF
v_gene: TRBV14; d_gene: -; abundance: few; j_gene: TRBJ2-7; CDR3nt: TGTGCCAGCAGCGCGCCGACAGGTGGCGAGCAGTACTTC; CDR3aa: CASSAPTGGEQYF
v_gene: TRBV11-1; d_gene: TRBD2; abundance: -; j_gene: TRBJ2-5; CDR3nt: TGTGCCAGCAGCAAGCTAGCGGGCGGGGAGACCCAGTACTTC; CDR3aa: CASSKLAGGETQYF
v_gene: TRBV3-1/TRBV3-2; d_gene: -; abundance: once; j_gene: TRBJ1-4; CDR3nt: TGTGCCAGCAGCCAAACCCCGGCTCAGGGGACTGAAAAACTGTTTTTT; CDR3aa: CASSQTPAQGTEKLFF
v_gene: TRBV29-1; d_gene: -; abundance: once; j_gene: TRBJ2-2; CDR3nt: TGCAGCGTTGAAGTGGGGCAGGGGAGGAGGAACACCGGGGAGCTGTTTTTT; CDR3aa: CSVEVGQGRRNTGELFF
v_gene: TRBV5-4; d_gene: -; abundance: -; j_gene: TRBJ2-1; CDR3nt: TGTGCCAGCAGCTCACCCCGGGCGCACAATGAGCAGTTCTTC; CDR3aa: CASSSPRAHNEQFF
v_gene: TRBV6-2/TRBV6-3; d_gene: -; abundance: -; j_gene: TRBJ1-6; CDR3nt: TGTGCCAGCAGTTATATGGGGTTGAACTCACCCCTCCACTTT; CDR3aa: CASSYMGLNSPLHF
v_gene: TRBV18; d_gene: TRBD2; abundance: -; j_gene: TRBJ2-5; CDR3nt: TGTGCCAGCTCACCTAGACTAGCGGGGCTTGGGGAGACCCAGTACTTC; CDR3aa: CASSPRLAGLGETQYF
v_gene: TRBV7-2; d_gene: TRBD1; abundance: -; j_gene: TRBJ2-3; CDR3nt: TGTGCCAGCAGCCTCAGGACAGGGCGGGCAGATACGCAGTATTTT; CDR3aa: CASSLRTGRADTQYF
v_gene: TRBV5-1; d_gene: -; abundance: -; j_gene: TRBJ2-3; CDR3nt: TGCGCCAGCAGTACGCAGGGGTCTAGCACAGATACGCAGTATTTT; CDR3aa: CASSTQGSSTDTQYF
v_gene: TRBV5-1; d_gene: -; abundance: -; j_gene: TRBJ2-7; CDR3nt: TGCGCCAGCAGCTTCACCGCCGGCAGCTCCTACGAGCAGTACTTC; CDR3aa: CASSFTAGSSYEQYF
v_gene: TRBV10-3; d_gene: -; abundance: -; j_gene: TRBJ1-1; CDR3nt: TGTGCCATCAGTCCTCAGGGAGAGAACACTGAAGCTTTCTTT; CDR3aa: CAISPQGENTEAFF
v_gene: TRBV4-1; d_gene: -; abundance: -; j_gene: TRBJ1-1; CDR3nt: TGCGCCAGCAGCCAAGACAGGAACACTGAAGCTTTCTTT; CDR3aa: CASSQDRNTEAFF
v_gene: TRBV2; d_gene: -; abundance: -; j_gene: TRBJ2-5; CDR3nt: TGTGCCAGCAGTGATAACACAGGACGACCGACCCAGTACTTC; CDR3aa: CASSDNTGRPTQYF
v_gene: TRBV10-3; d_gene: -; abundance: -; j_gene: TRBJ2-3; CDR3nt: TGTGCCATCAGTCGTTTGAAAGAAGATACGCAGTATTTT; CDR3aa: CAISRLKEDTQYF
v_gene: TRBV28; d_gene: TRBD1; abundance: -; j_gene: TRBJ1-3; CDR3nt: TGTGCCAGCAGTCTAACCGACAGGGCAGTAGGAAACACCATATATTTT; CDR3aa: CASSLTDRAVGNTIYF
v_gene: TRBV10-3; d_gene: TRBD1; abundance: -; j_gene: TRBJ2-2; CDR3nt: TGTGCCATCAGCCCCGGGACAGAGAACACCGGGGAGCTGTTTTTT; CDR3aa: CAISPGTENTGELFF
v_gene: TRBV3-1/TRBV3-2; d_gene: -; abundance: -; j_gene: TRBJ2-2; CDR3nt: TGTGCCAGCAGCCCGACTGGTCCCGGGGAGCTGTTTTTT; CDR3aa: CASSPTGPGELFF
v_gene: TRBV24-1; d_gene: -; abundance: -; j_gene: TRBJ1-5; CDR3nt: TGTGCCACCAGTGGGGGGTTAGATCAGCCCCAGCATTTT; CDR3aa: CATSGGLDQPQHF
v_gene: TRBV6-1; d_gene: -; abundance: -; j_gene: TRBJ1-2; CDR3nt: TGTGCCAGCAGTGACGGACTTTATACGGGTGGCTACACCTTC; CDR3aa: CASSDGLYTGGYTF
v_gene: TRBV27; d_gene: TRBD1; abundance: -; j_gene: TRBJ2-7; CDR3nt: TGTGCCAGCAGGCCGGGACAGGGAACGGCTTACGAGCAGTACTTC; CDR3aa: CASRPGQGTAYEQYF
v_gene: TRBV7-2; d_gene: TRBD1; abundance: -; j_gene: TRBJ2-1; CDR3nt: TGTGCCAGCAGCCAGGACAGGGGGCTTTTGAATGAGCAGTTCTTC; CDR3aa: CASSQDRGLLNEQFF
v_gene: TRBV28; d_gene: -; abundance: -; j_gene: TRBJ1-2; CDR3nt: TGTGCCAGCAGTTTCTCGGGACAAAACTATGGCTACACCTTC; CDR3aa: CASSFSGQNYGYTF
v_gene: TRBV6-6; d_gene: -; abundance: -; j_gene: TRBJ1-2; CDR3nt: TGTGCCAGCGAAGGGACCAACTATGGCTACACCTTC; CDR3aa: CASEGTNYGYTF
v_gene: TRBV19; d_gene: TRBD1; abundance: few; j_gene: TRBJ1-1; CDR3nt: TGTGCCAGTAGGCCCCGGGACAGGGGGAACACTGAAGCTTTCTTT; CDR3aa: CASRPRDRGNTEAFF
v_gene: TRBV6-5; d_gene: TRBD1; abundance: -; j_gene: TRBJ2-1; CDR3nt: TGTGCCAGCAGTTACGCCTCCGGGACAGGGTACAATGAGCAGTTCTTC; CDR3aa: CASSYASGTGYNEQFF
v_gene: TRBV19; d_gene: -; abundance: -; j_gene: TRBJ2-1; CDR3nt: TGTGCCAGTAGTATAAGGGGGGACTCCTACAATGAGCAGTTCTTC; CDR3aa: CASSIRGDSYNEQFF